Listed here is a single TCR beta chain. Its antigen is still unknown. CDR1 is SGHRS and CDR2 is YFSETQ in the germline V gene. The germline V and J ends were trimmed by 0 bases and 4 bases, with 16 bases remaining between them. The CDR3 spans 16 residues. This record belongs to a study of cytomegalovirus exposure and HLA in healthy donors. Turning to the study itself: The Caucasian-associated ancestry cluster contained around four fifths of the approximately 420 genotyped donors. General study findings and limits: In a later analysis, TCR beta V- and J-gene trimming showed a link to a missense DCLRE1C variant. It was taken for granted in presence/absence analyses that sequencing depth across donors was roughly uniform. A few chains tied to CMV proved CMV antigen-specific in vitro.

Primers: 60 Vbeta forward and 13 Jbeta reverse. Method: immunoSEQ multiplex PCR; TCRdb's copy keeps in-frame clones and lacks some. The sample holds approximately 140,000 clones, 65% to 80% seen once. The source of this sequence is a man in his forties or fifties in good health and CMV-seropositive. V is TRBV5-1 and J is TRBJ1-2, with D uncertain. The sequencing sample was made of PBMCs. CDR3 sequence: CASSLGPHMRAYGYTF. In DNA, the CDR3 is TGCGCCAGCAGCTTGGGGCCCCACATGAGGGCCTATGGCTACACCTTC.